What follows is one T cell receptor (beta chain) and its context. No antigen is known for it. The CDR3 consists of 17 residues. J was trimmed by 0 bases and V by 5 bases; bases with no gene match: 10. Germline loops: CDR1 SGHTA, CDR2 FQGTGA. Alongside a J-beta primer mix, a sample-barcoded 5' primer served in a second PCR lasting about 7 to 11 cycles. TCRdb reprocessed the 5' RACE reads via MiXCR and lists one record per CDR3 protein. This table has approximately 800,000 distinct CDR3 sequences, 55% to 65% appearing once. This sample stems from a study of blood T cells in healthy people across ages. Whole-study results and caveats: Naive T cell percentage showed a strong correlation with TCR beta diversity. Because sorting was not performed, PBMCs prevented conclusive naive versus antigen-experienced comparison. Higher diversity and more naive CD4+ cells were features of long-lived donors, compared to aged donors.

The sample comprised blood. The TCR comes from a man aged 30-40 years in good health. This sequence joins TRBV7-3 and TRBJ1-5; 7 bases are a match to TRBD1. The DNA for the CDR3 is TGTGCCAGCAGCCCAACCGAGGGGGCGTATAGCAATCAGCCCCAGCATTTT. Translated: CASSPTEGAYSNQPQHF.